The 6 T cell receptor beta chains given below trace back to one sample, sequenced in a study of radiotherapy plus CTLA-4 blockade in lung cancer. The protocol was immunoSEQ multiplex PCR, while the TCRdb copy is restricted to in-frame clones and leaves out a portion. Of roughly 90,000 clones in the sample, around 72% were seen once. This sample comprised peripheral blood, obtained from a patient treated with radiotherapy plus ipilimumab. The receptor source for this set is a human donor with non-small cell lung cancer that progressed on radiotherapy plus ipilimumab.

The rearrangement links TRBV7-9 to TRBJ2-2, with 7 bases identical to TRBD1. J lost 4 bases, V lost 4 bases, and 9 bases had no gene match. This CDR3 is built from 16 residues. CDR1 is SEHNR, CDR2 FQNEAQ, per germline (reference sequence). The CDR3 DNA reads TGTGCCAGCAGCTCGCCAACCGGGACAGCCACCGGGGAGCTGTTTTTT. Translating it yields CASSSPTGTATGELFF.

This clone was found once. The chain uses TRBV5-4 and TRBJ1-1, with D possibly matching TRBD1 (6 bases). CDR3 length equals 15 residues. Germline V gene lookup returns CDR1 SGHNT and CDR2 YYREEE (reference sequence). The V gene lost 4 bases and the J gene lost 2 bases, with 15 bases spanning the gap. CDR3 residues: CASSPEQGRNTEAFF. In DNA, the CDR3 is TGTGCCAGCAGCCCCGAACAGGGTAGAAACACTGAAGCTTTCTTT.

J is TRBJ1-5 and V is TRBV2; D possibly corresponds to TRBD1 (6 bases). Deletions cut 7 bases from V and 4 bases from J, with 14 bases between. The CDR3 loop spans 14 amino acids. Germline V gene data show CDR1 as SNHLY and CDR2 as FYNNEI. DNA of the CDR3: TGTGCCAGCACCTGGGACATCCGAAATCAGCCCCAGCATTTT. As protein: CASTWDIRNQPQHF.

The CDR3 here is CASIGTVRNSPLHF. The CDR3, as DNA: TGTGCCAGCATTGGGACAGTGAGGAATTCACCCCTCCACTTT. The chain employs TRBV28 and TRBJ1-6, with 7 bases identical to TRBD1. The CDR3 sequence is 14 residues long. Germline CDR1 MDHEN, CDR2 SYDVKM. With 7 bases clipped from V and 7 bases from J, the junction kept 7 bases outside the gene matches.

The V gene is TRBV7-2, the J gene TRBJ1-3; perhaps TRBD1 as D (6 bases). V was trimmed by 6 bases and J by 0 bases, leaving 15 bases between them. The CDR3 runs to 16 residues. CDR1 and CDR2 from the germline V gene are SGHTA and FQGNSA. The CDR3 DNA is TGTGCCAGCAGTCGGTTAGGGGGGAACTCTGGAAACACCATATATTTT. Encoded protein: CASSRLGGNSGNTIYF.

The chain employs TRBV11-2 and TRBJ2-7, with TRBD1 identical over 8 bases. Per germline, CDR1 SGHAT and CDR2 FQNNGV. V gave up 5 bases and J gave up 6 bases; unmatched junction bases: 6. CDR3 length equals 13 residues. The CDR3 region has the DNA TGTGCCAGCAGCGCCGGGACAGGAGGCGAGCAGTACTTC. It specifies CASSAGTGGEQYF.